This entry lists 15 T cell receptor beta chains sequenced from one sample in a study of blood T cell repertoires in COVID-19 (TCRdb year 2020). Library preparation employed the immunoSEQ multiplex PCR assay. TCRdb limited this immuneACCESS table to in-frame rearrangements with V and J called. A share of clones is missing; checked studies link under half to unresolved V genes, and the rest is unexplained. The sample records 150,000 to 190,000 clones, approximately 82% of which are singletons. The leading ten clones occupy just over 9.5% of the sample. Sequenced: peripheral blood. The source of these receptors is a woman aged 50 to 60 with acute or convalescent COVID-19.

V is TRBV27 and J is TRBJ2-7; 12 bases are a match to TRBD2. Trimming removed 1 base from V and 2 bases from J; junction bases left unmatched: 9. CDR3 length: 18 amino acids. The germline CDR1 and CDR2 sequences are MNHEY and SMNVEV (reference sequence). CDR3 sequence reads: CASSLYPPGLAGTYEQYF. CDR3 bases: TGTGCCAGCAGTTTATATCCCCCCGGACTAGCGGGGACCTACGAGCAGTACTTC.

This clone was seen a few times. Additional DNA sequences in this sample encode the identical CDR3. The chain joins TRBV6-6 to TRBJ2-5, with 11 bases matching TRBD2. This CDR3 is built from 16 residues. Looked up from germline, CDR1 is MNHNY and CDR2 is SVGAGI (reference sequence). Unmatched junction bases numbered 5, after V lost 0 bases and J lost 5 bases. The chain's CDR3 is CASSYSTGTSGETQYF. The DNA of the CDR3 is TGTGCCAGCAGTTACTCGACCGGGACTAGCGGCGAGACCCAGTACTTC.

The chain couples TRBV19 to TRBJ2-5; 7 positions agree with TRBD2. Losses at the gene ends were 1 base for V and 1 base for J; bases not matched to a gene: 6. The germline gives CDR1 LNHDA, CDR2 SQIVND (reference sequence). CDR3 length: 16 amino acids. The CDR3 nucleotides are TGTGCCAGTAGTATAGGCGGGGCTAGCGGCCAAGAGACCCAGTACTTC. It translates to CASSIGGASGQETQYF.

This clone was seen only once. DNA of the CDR3: TGTGCCAGCAGCTTTACACTGACAGTGAACACTGAAGCTTTCTTT. Protein sequence: CASSFTLTVNTEAFF. The chain uses TRBV28 and TRBJ1-1; D possibly corresponds to TRBD1 (5 bases). The CDR3 length is 15 residues. Per germline, CDR1 MDHEN and CDR2 SYDVKM. Trimming pared 6 bases from V and 0 bases from J, leaving 14 bases between.

This clone was recorded a few times. The rearrangement links TRBV20-1 to TRBJ1-5; D possibly corresponds to TRBD1 (5 bases). The V gene's germline CDR1 is DFQATT and CDR2 SNEGSKA (reference sequence). Trimming shortened V by 3 bases and J by 6 bases, and 12 bases separated the two germline ends. The CDR3 runs 13 residues. CDR3 loop: CSASAGIIQPQHF. The CDR3, as DNA: TGCAGTGCTAGTGCAGGGATTATTCAGCCCCAGCATTTT.

V usage is TRBV9 and J usage is TRBJ2-4; TRBD1 matches 7 bases. After removal of 3 bases from V and 6 bases from J, the junction contained 6 bases not matched to a gene. The CDR3 loop spans 14 amino acids. Germline V CDR1 and CDR2: SGDLS, YYNGEE. The CDR3, as DNA: TGTGCCAGCAGCGAAATCGACAGGGCAAACATTCAGTACTTC. Protein sequence: CASSEIDRANIQYF. The entire variable domain, with the rest obtained from reference TRBV9 and TRBJ2-4, is as follows: DSGVTQTPKHLITATGQRVTLRCSPRSGDLSVYWYQQSLDQGLQFLIQYYNGEERAKGNILERFSAQQFPDLHSELNLSSLELGDSALYFCASSEIDRANIQYFGAGTRLSVL.

This chain uses TRBV6-5 with TRBJ2-3; 9 bases are shared with TRBD1. The trim removed 2 bases at V and 8 bases at J, leaving 5 bases unmatched. CDR1 and CDR2 (germline): MNHEY, SVGAGI. The CDR3 spans 14 residues. The chain's CDR3 is CASSYTGGPSTQYF. In DNA, the CDR3 is TGTGCCAGCAGTTACACAGGGGGCCCCTCTACGCAGTATTTT.

This clone was counted once. V usage is TRBV6-5 and J usage is TRBJ2-7; 7 bases are a match to TRBD2. Germline V gene data show CDR1 as MNHEY and CDR2 as SVGAGI. This CDR3 contains 13 residues. Germline trimming cut 6 bases from V and 5 bases from J; bases unmatched to any gene: 7. The CDR3 DNA is TGTGCCAGCAGAATGACTAGCCTCGACGAGCAGTACTTC. Its translation is CASRMTSLDEQYF.

This clone has only one observation. V usage is TRBV7-2 and J usage is TRBJ2-1; 7 nucleotides align to TRBD2. The CDR3 spans 15 residues. J lost 4 bases, V lost 2 bases, and 5 bases had no gene match. Germline V gene sequence: CDR1 SGHTA, CDR2 FQGNSA. The CDR3 is CASSLMAGAYNEQFF. In DNA, the CDR3 is TGTGCCAGCAGCTTAATGGCGGGAGCTTACAATGAGCAGTTCTTC.

The chain has TRBV19 and TRBJ2-3; 10 bases map to TRBD1. Germline V gene lookup returns CDR1 LNHDA and CDR2 SQIVND (reference sequence). The CDR3 totals 17 residues. Trimming removed 7 bases from V and 4 bases from J; junction bases left unmatched: 14. This CDR3 reads CASTSPGGTGDADTQYF. The CDR3 nucleotides are TGTGCCAGTACCTCCCCCGGAGGGACAGGGGACGCAGATACGCAGTATTTT.

V and J are TRBV7-9 and TRBJ1-4, with 10 bases fitting TRBD1. This CDR3 has 16 amino acids. With V trimmed by 5 bases and J by 5 bases, 8 bases remained unmatched. The germline V gene has CDR1 SEHNR and CDR2 FQNEAQ (reference sequence). DNA for the CDR3: TGTGCCAGCAGCGACACCGCGGGACAGGGGAATGAAAAACTGTTTTTT. It encodes CASSDTAGQGNEKLFF.

This clone was recorded a few times. The chain carries TRBV28 and TRBJ2-7; 11 bases align to TRBD2. This CDR3 contains 16 residues. Unmatched junction bases numbered 8, after V lost 5 bases and J lost 2 bases. The germline CDR1 and CDR2 sequences are MDHEN and SYDVKM. The CDR3 reads CASSPLAGVSPYEQYF. The CDR3 nucleotides are TGTGCCAGCAGTCCACTAGCGGGAGTTTCCCCCTACGAGCAGTACTTC.

The chain employs TRBV5-1 and TRBJ2-5, with D perhaps TRBD1 (5 bases). The CDR3 consists of 14 residues. Germline values: CDR1 SGHRS, CDR2 YFSETQ. V was clipped by 0 bases and J by 5 bases, with 11 bases between them. The DNA of the CDR3 is TGCGCCAGCAGCTTGGTTGGGGCAGGGGAGACCCAGTACTTC. Its translation is CASSLVGAGETQYF. The full variable domain, in which reference TRBV5-1 and TRBJ2-5 provide the parts outside the CDR3, is KAGVTQTPRYLIKTRGQQVTLSCSPISGHRSVSWYQQTPGQGLQFLFEYFSETQRNKGNFPGRFSGRQFSNSRSEMNVSTLELGDSALYLCASSLVGAGETQYFGPGTRLLVL.

The rearrangement uses TRBV6-6 and TRBJ1-3, with 7 bases aligning to TRBD1. CDR3 length equals 16 residues. J gave up 2 bases and V 4 bases, and 8 bases lay outside the gene matches. Germline CDR1 reads MNHNY; CDR2 reads SVGAGI (reference sequence). The CDR3 region is CASSSSYRGTGNTIYF. In nucleotides, the CDR3 is TGTGCCAGCAGTTCCAGCTACAGGGGAACTGGAAACACCATATATTTT.

The rearrangement joins TRBV19 to TRBJ1-6; D gene uncertain. The CDR3 has 14 amino acids. Germline V gene data show CDR1 as LNHDA and CDR2 as SQIVND (reference sequence). Between the trimmed V and J ends, which lost 7 bases and 7 bases, there was a span of 14 bases. As DNA, the CDR3 is TGTGCCAGTAACCAGGCAGTCTTCAATTCACCCCTCCACTTT. The encoded protein is CASNQAVFNSPLHF.